This TCR beta chain is from a study of blood T cell repertoires in COVID-19. Study background: Both acute and convalescent COVID-19 samples were obtained from the United States, Italy and Spain.

As originally analysed: It was from reference gene primer amplification that nucleated cell counts were estimated. The data were produced by immunoSEQ multiplex PCR, yet TCRdb's version contains in-frame clones alone and is incomplete. For V, J and clone size, that table is used; D and trimming come from the DNA. The sample includes 150,000 to 200,000 clones, 90% of them seen just once. V was trimmed by 5 bases and J by 4 bases, leaving 16 bases between them. The CDR3 totals 15 residues. Germline V gives CDR1 SGHNT, CDR2 YYREEE (reference sequence). The chain employs TRBV5-4 and TRBJ1-3; D possibly corresponds to TRBD1 (6 bases). The sample comprised peripheral blood. The receptor's source is a man aged 55-75 years with active or convalescent COVID-19. This CDR3 reads CASSLTGLEGNTIYF. The CDR3, as DNA: TGTGCCAGCAGTCTCACAGGGTTGGAGGGAAACACCATATATTTT.